This TCR beta chain was captured in a study of OX40 agonist ivuxolimab in advanced cancers. Study conclusions and caveats: Compared with CD4+, CD8+ T cells on average had more expanded clones. Those patients achieving a partial response at 0.1-3.0 mg/kg showed among the lowest clonal expansion. No antigen was identified for the clonally expanded peripheral T cells.

Per the germline V gene, CDR1 is SGDLS and CDR2 is YYNGEE. The CDR3 extends over 14 amino acids. Systemic immunosuppression or autoimmune disease history was grounds to exclude patients. Here immunoSEQ multiplex PCR was the method, and the copy in TCRdb shows in-frame clones only, minus some. The repertoire has over 150,000 clones, approximately 94% of them found once; the top ten carry around 0.31%. With regard to this clone: Its target is unknown.

Source: CD4+ or CD8+ T cells sorted from blood, taken in a trial of the OX40 agonist ivuxolimab. The clonotype was recovered from an adult with an advanced solid tumor such as melanoma, head and neck, liver or kidney cancer. The chain recombines TRBV9 with TRBJ2-5; 7 nucleotides align to TRBD1. The J call could be wrong; TRBJ2-7 is a better fit for the DNA end. Here the CDR3 DNA reads TGTGCCAGCAGCGCCCCGGGACAGCCGTACGAGCAGTACTTC. Translating gives CASSAPGQPYEQYF.